What follows are 20 T cell receptor beta chains derived from one specimen sequenced in a study of OX40 agonist ivuxolimab in advanced cancers. TCRdb keeps only in-frame clones here, not all; method: immunoSEQ multiplex PCR. The sample shows some 28,000 clones, around 87% of them seen only once. The specimen was CD4+ or CD8+ T cells sorted from blood, collected in a trial of the OX40 agonist ivuxolimab. Receptor source: an adult with an advanced solid tumor such as melanoma, head and neck, liver or kidney cancer.

The V gene is TRBV25-1, the J gene TRBJ1-1; D is possibly TRBD1 (5 bases). This CDR3 comprises 13 residues. Germline V CDR1 and CDR2: MGHDK, SYGVNS. Trimming removed 1 base from V and 8 bases from J, with 11 bases in between. Written as DNA, the CDR3 is TGTGCCAGCAGTGAATCATCATACAGGGAAGCTTTCTTT. This sequence encodes CASSESSYREAFF.

The chain combines TRBV18 with TRBJ2-5; the match to TRBD1 covers 10 bases. Trimming took 8 bases from V and 5 from J; bases not matched to a gene: 11. Germline assignment: CDR1 KGHSH and CDR2 LQKENI. This CDR3 is built from 15 residues. The CDR3 spells CASTPDRGLAETQYF. The CDR3 DNA sequence: TGTGCCAGCACCCCTGACAGGGGGCTTGCGGAGACCCAGTACTTC.

The CDR3 protein is CASSRRRTGDEKLFF. For the CDR3, the DNA is TGTGCCAGCAGCCGTAGGAGGACAGGGGATGAAAAACTGTTTTTT. This chain connects TRBV7-8 to TRBJ1-4, with 9 bases aligning to TRBD1. The CDR3 has 15 residues. Per germline, CDR1 SGHVS and CDR2 FQNEAQ. Trimming at V came to 5 bases and at J to 6 bases, leaving 7 bases not matched to a gene.

The chain has TRBV27 and TRBJ2-2; no clear D gene. The V gene's germline CDR1 is MNHEY and CDR2 SMNVEV (reference sequence). Trimming cost V 4 bases and J 3 bases, with 3 bases left between them. This CDR3 is built from 12 residues. The CDR3, as DNA: TGTGCCAGCAGTTATTACACCGGGGAGCTGTTTTTT. Protein: CASSYYTGELFF.

The rearrangement links TRBV5-1 to TRBJ2-3, with TRBD1 as a possible D gene (5 bases). CDR3 size: 13 residues. Germline CDR1 reads SGHRS; CDR2 reads YFSETQ. V lost 0 bases, J lost 7 bases, and 9 bases lay in between. CDR3 residues: CASSLEGANTQYF. CDR3 DNA sequence: TGCGCCAGCAGCTTGGAAGGGGCAAATACGCAGTATTTT.

The V call is TRBV5-5, the J call TRBJ1-1; 9 bases align to TRBD1. The V gene's germline CDR1 is SGHKS and CDR2 YYEKEE (reference sequence). This CDR3 spans 14 amino acids. J was trimmed by 3 bases and V by 3 bases; bases with no gene match: 3. CDR3 DNA: TGTGCCAGCAGCTGGACAGGGGACGACACTGAAGCTTTCTTT. It yields the protein CASSWTGDDTEAFF. Together with reference TRBV5-5 and TRBJ1-1, the CDR3 gives the full variable domain: DAGVTQSPTHLIKTRGQQVTLRCSPISGHKSVSWYQQVLGQGPQFIFQYYEKEERGRGNFPDRFSARQFPNYSSELNVNALLLGDSALYLCASSWTGDDTEAFFGQGTRLTVV.

The chain employs TRBV25-1 and TRBJ1-4; D tentatively fits TRBD1 or TRBD2 (5 bases each). TRBJ2-2 explains the end of the DNA better; the J call may be wrong. In germline, CDR1 is MGHDK, CDR2 SYGVNS. The CDR3 runs 12 residues. DNA for the CDR3: TGTGCCAGCAGTGAATCGGGACCGGAGCTGTTTTTT. It specifies CASSESGPELFF.

V gene TRBV7-9 combines with J gene TRBJ2-1; D is ambiguous. Trimming took 11 bases from V and 7 from J, leaving 12 bases between them. This CDR3 contains 11 residues. Germline V CDR1 and CDR2: SEHNR, FQNEAQ (reference sequence). CDR3: CAGGVGNEQFF. In nucleotides, the CDR3 is TGTGCCGGTGGGGTAGGAAATGAGCAGTTCTTC.

This chain links TRBV9 with TRBJ2-5; 11 bases are shared with TRBD2. With 0 bases clipped from V and 4 bases from J, the junction kept 11 bases outside the gene matches. Germline CDR1 is SGDLS and CDR2 is YYNGEE. CDR3 length equals 18 residues. The CDR3 loop reads CASSVGSASGGYGETQYF. In DNA, the CDR3 is TGTGCCAGCAGCGTAGGATCGGCTAGCGGGGGGTACGGAGAGACCCAGTACTTC.

The rearrangement links TRBV7-9 to TRBJ2-7; D is ambiguous. V was pared by 6 bases and J by 5 bases, with 8 bases between. The CDR3 is made up of 11 amino acids. The V gene's germline CDR1 is SEHNR and CDR2 FQNEAQ (reference sequence). The CDR3 nucleotides read TGTGCCAGCAGTTTTGGGCACGAGCAGTACTTC. The encoded protein is CASSFGHEQYF.

This clone has more than one count but fewer than ten. The chain has TRBV7-6 and TRBJ1-5; D gene unclear. The CDR3 loop spans 14 amino acids. The germline CDR1 and CDR2 sequences are SGHVS and FNYEAQ. V lost 5 bases, J lost 3 bases, and 11 bases lay in between. CDR3 in DNA: TGTGCCAGCAGCCCTCCCGGGGTCAATCAGCCCCAGCATTTT. It translates to CASSPPGVNQPQHF.

The CDR3 loop is CASSKTGLSSYNEQFF. The DNA for the CDR3 is TGCGCCAGCAGTAAAACAGGCCTAAGTTCCTACAATGAGCAGTTCTTC. V and J are TRBV10-2 and TRBJ2-1; a weak D match, TRBD1 (5 bases). The germline V gene encodes CDR1 WSHSY and CDR2 SAAADI. This CDR3 comprises 16 residues. Trimming stripped 5 bases from V and 1 base from J, with 15 bases between.

V and J are TRBV27 and TRBJ1-2, with TRBD1 as a possible D gene (6 bases). Looked up from germline, CDR1 is MNHEY and CDR2 is SMNVEV (reference sequence). V dropped 4 bases and J dropped 7 bases, with 16 bases sitting between them. This CDR3 region has 14 residues. The CDR3 DNA follows: TGTGCCAGCAGTTATGGGCCCAGGGGTTCTGGCTACACCTTC. This codes for CASSYGPRGSGYTF.

This clone turned up a few times. V is TRBV19 and J is TRBJ1-6; TRBD1 might be the D (5 bases). The ends were cut back, 8 bases at V and 9 bases at J, with 20 bases in the middle. This CDR3 has 15 residues. Looked up from germline, CDR1 is LNHDA and CDR2 is SQIVND (reference sequence). DNA for the CDR3: TGTGCCAGTTATCCGGGGCCGGAAAGAGGTTCACCCCTCCACTTT. Its translation: CASYPGPERGSPLHF.

This clone was seen a single time. This chain joins TRBV19 and TRBJ1-4; D is perhaps TRBD1 (6 bases). Germline CDR1 LNHDA, CDR2 SQIVND (reference sequence). The CDR3 runs 18 residues. V lost 6 bases to trimming and J lost 4 bases, with 24 bases between them. In DNA, the CDR3 is TGTGCCAGTAGCCCTTGGGCCTCCGGGGGCGGGATTAATGAAAAACTGTTTTTT. Residues: CASSPWASGGGINEKLFF.

The chain recombines TRBV4-1 with TRBJ2-1; D perhaps matches TRBD2 (6 bases). The germline V gene encodes CDR1 MGHRA and CDR2 YSYEKL. The germline V and J ends were trimmed by 3 bases and 5 bases, with 8 bases remaining between them. The length of the CDR3 is 13 residues. The DNA for the CDR3 is TGCGCCAGCAGCCAGCGGGAAGACAATGAGCAGTTCTTC. It is translated as CASSQREDNEQFF.

This clone has a single count. The junction shows a germline mismatch at one end, possibly a read error. V is TRBV7-8 and J is TRBJ2-5, with TRBD2 matching over 8 bases. Germline V gene lookup returns CDR1 SGHVS and CDR2 FQNEAQ. CDR3 length: 20 residues. The DNA of the CDR3 is TGTGCCAGCAGCCACCTACAACTTCCTGGGACTAGGGAACTGAACGAGACCCGGTACTTC. Translated, it gives CASSHLQLPGTRELNETRYF.

The V call is TRBV21-1, the J call TRBJ1-1; TRBD1 is the table's D call and was not checked against the DNA. TRBV21-1 is described as a pseudogene. The CDR3 has 16 residues. For the CDR3, the DNA is TGTGCCAGCAGCAAGGGGACAGGGGGAATGAACACTGAAGCTTTCTTT. Protein sequence: CASSKGTGGMNTEAFF.

This clone was observed once. The chain couples TRBV9 to TRBJ2-3; 13 bases match TRBD2. The CDR3 covers 17 residues. After removal of 3 bases from V and 5 bases from J, the junction contained 9 bases not matched to a gene. Germline V CDR1 and CDR2: SGDLS, YYNGEE. As DNA, the CDR3 is TGTGCCAGCAGCGAAGGGACTAGCGGGGTGTATGGAGATACGCAGTATTTT. Its protein is CASSEGTSGVYGDTQYF.

This clone was seen only once. V is TRBV5-4 and J is TRBJ2-7; TRBD2 matches at 8 bases. The length of the CDR3 is 18 residues. The V segment lost 5 bases and the J segment 0 bases; nucleotides outside the gene matches: 16. CDR1 and CDR2 from the germline V gene are SGHNT and YYREEE (reference sequence). The CDR3 sequence: CASSTDGGVIVGSYEQYF. The DNA for the CDR3 is TGTGCCAGCAGTACCGACGGGGGGGTAATTGTTGGCTCCTACGAGCAGTACTTC.